This entry lists 6 T cell receptor beta chains sequenced from one sample in a study of T cell repertoires in cytomegalovirus infection. TCRdb processed the reads anew with MiXCR; each CDR3 protein has one entry. The data contain 560,000 or so distinct CDR3 sequences, approximately 17% of them singletons. Material for sequencing was CD8+ T cells from PBMCs. The receptors were sampled from a human donor in good health (CMV status not recorded). Some clones in this sample may be carry-over from other donors' samples.

In its sample, this clonotype was seen many times. V usage is TRBV7-9 and J usage is TRBJ2-2, with TRBD2 matching over 9 bases. Germline V gene lookup returns CDR1 SEHNR and CDR2 FQNEAQ (reference sequence). The trim removed 0 bases at V and 1 base at J, leaving 6 bases unmatched. CDR3 length: 18 residues. The CDR3 loop is CASSLASSGSRNTGELFF. The CDR3 DNA reads as TGTGCCAGCAGCTTAGCGAGTAGCGGGAGCCGGAACACCGGGGAGCTGTTTTTT.

This clonotype has at least ten counts. The chain links TRBV7-6 to TRBJ2-2; TRBD1 matches at 8 bases. V shed 1 base and J 7 bases; nucleotides not matched to a gene: 2. CDR1 SGHVS and CDR2 FNYEAQ come from the germline V gene. The CDR3 is 14 amino acids. The DNA for the CDR3 is TGTGCCAGCAGCTTAGGGACAGGGCTCGGGGAGCTGTTTTTT. This sequence encodes CASSLGTGLGELFF.

This clonotype was detected many times. V is TRBV7-9 and J is TRBJ2-3; either TRBD1 or TRBD2 may supply D (5 bases each). The V end was cut by 7 bases, the J end by 4 bases, with 18 bases between. CDR1 and CDR2 from the germline V gene are SEHNR and FQNEAQ (reference sequence). This CDR3 is 15 amino acids long. The chain's CDR3 is CASIREGLGPDTQYF. CDR3 DNA: TGTGCCAGCATCCGCGAGGGGCTTGGGCCAGATACGCAGTATTTT. Full variable domain (rest looked up from reference TRBV7-9 and TRBJ2-3): DTGVSQNPRHKITKRGQNVTFRCDPISEHNRLYWYRQTLGQGPEFLTYFQNEAQLEKSRLLSDRFSAERPKGSFSTLEIQRTEQGDSAMYLCASIREGLGPDTQYFGPGTRLTVL.

The V and J genes are TRBV7-6 and TRBJ2-1; D is perhaps TRBD2 (5 bases). CDR1 and CDR2 (germline): SGHVS, FNYEAQ. Trimming left V 5 bases short and J 4 bases short, with 12 bases between. The CDR3 contains 14 residues. The CDR3: CASSPGLVYNEQFF. The CDR3 DNA reads as TGTGCCAGCAGCCCCGGACTGGTATACAATGAGCAGTTCTTC.

This clonotype showed up just a few times. J is TRBJ1-1 and V is TRBV2; a possible D gene is TRBD1 (5 bases). The CDR3 runs 14 residues. Trimming stripped 6 bases from V and 1 base from J, with 12 bases between. CDR1 and CDR2 (germline): SNHLY, FYNNEI. CDR3 region: CASRPGATNTEAFF. The CDR3 DNA is TGTGCCAGCAGACCCGGGGCTACGAACACTGAAGCTTTCTTT.

V and J are TRBV6-5 and TRBJ1-1; 12 bases are a match to TRBD1. CDR1 is MNHEY and CDR2 is SVGAGI in the germline V gene. The V segment lost 5 bases and the J segment 5 bases; nucleotides outside the gene matches: 6. The CDR3 is 15 residues long. The CDR3 spells CASSVGTGGRTEAFF. DNA of the CDR3: TGTGCCAGCAGTGTCGGGACAGGGGGCCGGACTGAAGCTTTCTTT.